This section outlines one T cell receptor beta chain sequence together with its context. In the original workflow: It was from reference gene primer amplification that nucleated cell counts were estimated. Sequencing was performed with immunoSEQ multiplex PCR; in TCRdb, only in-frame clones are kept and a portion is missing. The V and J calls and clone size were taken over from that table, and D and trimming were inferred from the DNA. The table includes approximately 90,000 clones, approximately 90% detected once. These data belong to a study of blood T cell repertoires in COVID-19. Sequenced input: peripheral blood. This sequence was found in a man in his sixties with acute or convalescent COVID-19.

Written as DNA, the CDR3 is TGTGCCAGCAGCTCCGGGACAGGGAGCTCCTATAATTCACCCCTCCACTTT. It specifies CASSSGTGSSYNSPLHF. The V and J genes are TRBV5-6 and TRBJ1-6, with 9 bases matching TRBD1. There are 17 residues in the CDR3. Germline lookup yields CDR1 SGHDT and CDR2 YYEEEE. V trimming: 3 bases; J trimming: 0 bases; junction bases outside the gene matches: 4.